These 23 T cell receptor beta chains came from one sample sequenced in a study of blood T cell repertoires in COVID-19. TCRdb keeps only in-frame clones here, not all; method: immunoSEQ multiplex PCR. The table lists a few hundred thousand clones, roughly nine tenths of them singletons. Sequenced input: peripheral blood. Source of these receptors: a man younger than 35 who had recovered from COVID-19.

The rearrangement uses TRBV29-1 and TRBJ1-1; D gene ambiguous. Looked up from germline, CDR1 is SQVTM and CDR2 is ANQGSEA. The germline V and J ends were trimmed by 5 bases and 4 bases, with 5 bases remaining between them. The CDR3 contains 10 residues. DNA for the CDR3: TGCAGCGTTTTCCTCACTGAAGCTTTCTTT. Translating it yields CSVFLTEAFF.

Notes on this clone: The junction and the germline gene differ at one end; a read error may be behind it. The genes are TRBV3-1 (or the pseudogene TRBV3-2) and TRBJ2-7, with TRBD2 identical over 13 bases. Germline assignment: CDR1 LGHDT and CDR2 YNNKEL (reference sequence). CDR3 size: 13 residues. CDR3 in DNA: TGTGCCAGCAGCCAAGGGGGGACTAGCGGGATTGGCTTC. Protein product: CASSQGGTSGIGF.

The chain employs TRBV6-5 and TRBJ2-7; no firm D call. V lost 5 bases and J lost 6, with 20 bases in between. The CDR3 runs 15 residues. Looked up from germline, CDR1 is MNHEY and CDR2 is SVGAGI. The CDR3 sequence is CASSPLREAYGEQYF. The CDR3 DNA is TGTGCCAGCAGTCCCCTTCGCGAAGCGTATGGCGAGCAGTACTTC.

V and J are TRBV20-1 and TRBJ1-1; 8 bases map to TRBD1. The germline CDR1 and CDR2 sequences are DFQATT and SNEGSKA (reference sequence). The CDR3 has 11 amino acids. V lost 6 bases to trimming and J lost 8 bases; unmatched junction nucleotides: 5. The chain's CDR3 is CSAQTGGEAFF. CDR3 bases: TGCAGTGCGCAAACAGGGGGAGAAGCTTTCTTT.

The rearrangement uses TRBV18 and TRBJ2-1, with D uncertain. Trimming left V 1 base short and J 10 bases short, with 14 bases between. The CDR3 sequence is 14 residues long. CDR1 KGHSH and CDR2 LQKENI come from the germline V gene. CDR3: CASSPLSRPYEQFF. The DNA for the CDR3 is TGTGCCAGCTCACCACTTAGCCGTCCCTACGAGCAGTTCTTC.

With regard to this clone: The sample has other DNA sequences that encode this CDR3 too. This chain connects TRBV6-5 to TRBJ1-1; possible D gene TRBD1, 6 bases. Germline assignment: CDR1 MNHEY and CDR2 SVGAGI. V dropped 6 bases and J dropped 5 bases, with 10 bases sitting between them. The CDR3 has 12 amino acids. The CDR3 nucleotides read TGTGCCAGCAGCCAAGGGGGTACTGAAGCTTTCTTT. Translated, it gives CASSQGGTEAFF.

The chain has TRBV3-1 (or the pseudogene TRBV3-2) and TRBJ2-7, with D possibly being TRBD2 (6 bases). Germline-derived CDR1 and CDR2 are LGHDT and YNNKEL (reference sequence). The CDR3 has 17 residues. The V end was cut by 1 base, the J end by 9 bases, with 25 bases between. The CDR3 sequence: CASSQGVIGGAGEGQYF. CDR3 bases: TGTGCCAGCAGCCAAGGCGTTATAGGCGGGGCCGGGGAAGGGCAGTACTTC.

The chain employs TRBV4-1 and TRBJ2-1; D perhaps matches TRBD1 (5 bases). The V and J ends lost 4 bases and 5 bases respectively, with 9 bases between them. Per the germline V gene, CDR1 is MGHRA and CDR2 is YSYEKL. The CDR3 extends over 13 amino acids. This chain's CDR3 is CASSLSDNNEQFF. In nucleotides, the CDR3 is TGCGCCAGCAGCCTTTCGGACAACAATGAGCAGTTCTTC.

Notes on this clone: Distinct nucleotide sequences in the sample also encode this CDR3. The chain joins TRBV12-3 or TRBV12-4 to TRBJ2-5; D unclear. V was shortened by 2 bases and J by 3 bases, with 4 bases between the two germline ends. This CDR3 has 12 residues. The CDR3 DNA sequence: TGTGCCAGCAGTTTATCTGAAGAGACCCAGTACTTC. Residues: CASSLSEETQYF.

This chain uses TRBV5-1 with TRBJ2-5; the match to TRBD2 covers 12 bases. This CDR3 has 18 amino acids. Germline V gene data show CDR1 as SGHRS and CDR2 as YFSETQ. J lost 2 bases, V lost 2 bases, and 10 bases had no gene match. CDR3 sequence: CASSFFSASGRVQETQYF. CDR3 DNA: TGCGCCAGCAGCTTCTTTTCGGCTAGCGGGAGGGTTCAAGAGACCCAGTACTTC.

The chain recombines TRBV7-9 with TRBJ1-1; D uncertain. Per the germline V gene, CDR1 is SEHNR and CDR2 is FQNEAQ (reference sequence). The CDR3 contains 12 residues. V lost 2 bases and J lost 5, with 6 bases in between. DNA for the CDR3: TGTGCCAGCAGCTTACGGGTAACTGAAGCTTTCTTT. Translating gives CASSLRVTEAFF.

The J gene is TRBJ1-2, the V gene TRBV6-5; TRBD1 matches at 7 bases. The length of the CDR3 is 13 residues. J was trimmed by 4 bases and V by 6 bases; bases with no gene match: 5. Looked up from germline, CDR1 is MNHEY and CDR2 is SVGAGI. The CDR3 loop reads CASRFQGGYGYTF. The CDR3 DNA reads as TGTGCCAGCAGATTCCAGGGGGGCTATGGCTACACCTTC.

Only a few counts were recorded for this clone. The genes are TRBV3-1 (or the pseudogene TRBV3-2) and TRBJ2-1; 10 nucleotides agree with TRBD2. This CDR3 has 16 residues. J lost 8 bases, V lost 1 base, and 8 bases had no gene match. Germline CDR1 and CDR2: LGHDT and YNNKEL (reference sequence). CDR3 DNA sequence: TGTGCCAGCAGCCAAGGAAGCGGGGGGGCTTTCTATGAGCAGTTCTTC. Encoded protein: CASSQGSGGAFYEQFF.

V and J are TRBV2 and TRBJ2-7; 7 bases map to TRBD1. The germline gives CDR1 SNHLY, CDR2 FYNNEI. This CDR3 is built from 14 residues. Trimming removed 6 bases from V and 4 bases from J; junction bases left unmatched: 9. CDR3 DNA sequence: TGTGCCAGCAGCGTCGGGACAGATAGTTACGAGCAGTACTTC. Amino acid sequence: CASSVGTDSYEQYF.

The sample holds a few counts of this clone. Other DNA sequences within the sample encode an identical CDR3. J is TRBJ1-1 and V is TRBV7-3, with D possibly TRBD1 on 5 matching bases. CDR1 is SGHTA, CDR2 FQGTGA, per germline. The CDR3 consists of 13 residues. V was clipped by 6 bases and J by 1 base, with 9 bases between them. The CDR3 here is CASSRQGNTEAFF. The CDR3, as DNA: TGTGCCAGCAGTAGGCAGGGGAACACTGAAGCTTTCTTT. The variable domain in full, with the rest retrieved from reference TRBV7-3 and TRBJ1-1, is GAGVSQTPSNKVTEKGKYVELRCDPISGHTALYWYRQSLGQGPEFLIYFQGTGAADDSGLPNDRFFAVRPEGSVSTLKIQRTERGDSAVYLCASSRQGNTEAFFGQGTRLTVV.

A single count supports this clone. V gene TRBV5-8 combines with J gene TRBJ2-1; 7 bases are shared with TRBD1. CDR1 and CDR2 (germline): SGHTS, YDEGEE. The V segment lost 4 bases and the J segment 1 base; nucleotides outside the gene matches: 2. The CDR3 runs to 14 residues. The CDR3 DNA follows: TGTGCCAGCAGCCTGGGACAGTCCTACAATGAGCAGTTCTTC. It yields the protein CASSLGQSYNEQFF.

This chain links TRBV2 with TRBJ2-3; TRBD2 matches 9 bases. The length of the CDR3 is 17 residues. V lost 1 base and J lost 0; bases outside the gene matches: 5. Germline loops: CDR1 SNHLY, CDR2 FYNNEI. CDR3 nucleotides: TGTGCCAGCAGTGAAGAAGGGACTAGCCTTAGCACAGATACGCAGTATTTT. Translated: CASSEEGTSLSTDTQYF.

The V call is TRBV18, the J call TRBJ2-2; 9 bases align to TRBD2. Trimming removed 2 bases from V and 2 bases from J; junction bases left unmatched: 3. The length of the CDR3 is 16 residues. The germline V gene encodes CDR1 KGHSH and CDR2 LQKENI. Here the CDR3 DNA reads TGTGCCAGCTCACCAAGTCTAGCGGGAAACACCGGGGAGCTGTTTTTT. It specifies CASSPSLAGNTGELFF.

The chain recombines TRBV2 with TRBJ2-2, with 7 nucleotides matching TRBD1. The CDR3 length is 15 residues. CDR1 and CDR2 (germline): SNHLY, FYNNEI. Trimming cost V 7 bases and J 6 bases; bases outside gene matches: 11. The CDR3 here is CASILREGAAGELFF. The CDR3 DNA reads as TGTGCCAGCATTCTGCGTGAGGGGGCGGCCGGGGAGCTGTTTTTT.

The chain links TRBV3-1 (or the pseudogene TRBV3-2) to TRBJ1-2; TRBD1 is a possible D gene (6 bases). V lost 0 bases and J 6 bases, leaving 17 bases between the germline ends. Germline V lookup: CDR1 LGHDT, CDR2 YNNKEL (reference sequence). The CDR3 has 16 residues. CDR3 residues: CASSQDRDAGGHGYTF. For the CDR3, the DNA is TGTGCCAGCAGCCAAGATAGGGACGCCGGGGGGCATGGCTACACCTTC.

V usage is TRBV19 and J usage is TRBJ1-2; TRBD1 matches 9 bases. Unmatched junction bases numbered 6, after V lost 0 bases and J lost 4 bases. The V gene's germline CDR1 is LNHDA and CDR2 SQIVND (reference sequence). The length of the CDR3 is 16 residues. CDR3 nucleotide sequence: TGTGCCAGTAGTATAGATATATCGGGACAGGGCTATGGCTACACCTTC. It is translated as CASSIDISGQGYGYTF.

This chain uses TRBV27 with TRBJ1-6; D remains unclear. CDR3 length equals 17 residues. Trimming pared 6 bases from V and 10 bases from J, leaving 25 bases between. CDR1 is MNHEY, CDR2 SMNVEV, per germline (reference sequence). The CDR3 coding sequence is TGTGCCAGCAGAATTTGGGCCGGGGAAACCAAAGGATCACCCCTCCACTTT. Its protein product is CASRIWAGETKGSPLHF.

This chain's CDR3 is CASTLRGTGGFSGANVLTF. CDR3 nucleotides: TGTGCCAGCACCCTACGGGGGACAGGGGGGTTTTCTGGGGCCAACGTCCTGACTTTC. The chain links TRBV27 to TRBJ2-6, with TRBD1 identical over 11 bases. CDR1 and CDR2 from the germline V gene are MNHEY and SMNVEV (reference sequence). This CDR3 has 19 residues. V trimming: 7 bases; J trimming: 1 base; junction bases outside the gene matches: 12.